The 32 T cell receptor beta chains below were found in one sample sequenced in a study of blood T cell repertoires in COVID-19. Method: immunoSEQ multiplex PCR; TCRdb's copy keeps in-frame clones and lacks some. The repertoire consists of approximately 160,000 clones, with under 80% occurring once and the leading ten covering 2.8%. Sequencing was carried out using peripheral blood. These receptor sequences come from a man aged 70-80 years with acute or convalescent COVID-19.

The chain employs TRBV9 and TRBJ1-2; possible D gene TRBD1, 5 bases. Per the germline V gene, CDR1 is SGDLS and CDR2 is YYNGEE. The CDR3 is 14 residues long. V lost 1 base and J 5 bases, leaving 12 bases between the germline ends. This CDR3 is CASSVTEAGYGYTF. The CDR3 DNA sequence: TGTGCCAGCAGCGTAACTGAGGCAGGGTATGGCTACACCTTC.

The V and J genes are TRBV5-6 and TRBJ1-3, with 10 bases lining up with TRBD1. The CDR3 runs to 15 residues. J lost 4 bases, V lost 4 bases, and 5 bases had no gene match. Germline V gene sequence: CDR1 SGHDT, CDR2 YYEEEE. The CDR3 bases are TGTGCCAGCAGCACCTGGACAGGGGGAGGAAACACCATATATTTT. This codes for CASSTWTGGGNTIYF.

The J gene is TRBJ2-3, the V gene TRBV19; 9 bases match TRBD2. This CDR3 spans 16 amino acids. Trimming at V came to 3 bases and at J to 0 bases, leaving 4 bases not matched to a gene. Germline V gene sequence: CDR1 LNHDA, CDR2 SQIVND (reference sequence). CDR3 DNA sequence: TGTGCCAGTAGTATTTTTAGCGGGGGAAGCACAGATACGCAGTATTTT. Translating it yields CASSIFSGGSTDTQYF.

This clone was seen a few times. The CDR3 DNA reads as TGTGCCAGCAGCCGAGGGGGTGTCCCTAGCAATGAGCAGTTCTTC. The encoded protein is CASSRGGVPSNEQFF. This chain uses TRBV6-5 with TRBJ2-1, with TRBD1 as a possible D gene (6 bases). Germline V CDR1 and CDR2: MNHEY, SVGAGI. The CDR3 contains 15 residues. V lost 6 bases and J 6 bases, leaving 18 bases between the germline ends.

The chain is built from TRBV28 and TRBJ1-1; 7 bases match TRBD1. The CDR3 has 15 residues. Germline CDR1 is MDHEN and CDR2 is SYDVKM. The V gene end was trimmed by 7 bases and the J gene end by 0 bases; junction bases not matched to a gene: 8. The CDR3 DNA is TGTGCCAGCACAGAGGGGGCGCGAATGAACACTGAAGCTTTCTTT. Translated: CASTEGARMNTEAFF.

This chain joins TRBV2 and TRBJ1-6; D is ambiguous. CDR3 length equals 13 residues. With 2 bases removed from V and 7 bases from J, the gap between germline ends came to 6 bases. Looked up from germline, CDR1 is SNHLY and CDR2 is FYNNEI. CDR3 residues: CASSEIPNSPLHF. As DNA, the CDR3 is TGTGCCAGCAGTGAAATCCCAAATTCACCCCTCCACTTT.

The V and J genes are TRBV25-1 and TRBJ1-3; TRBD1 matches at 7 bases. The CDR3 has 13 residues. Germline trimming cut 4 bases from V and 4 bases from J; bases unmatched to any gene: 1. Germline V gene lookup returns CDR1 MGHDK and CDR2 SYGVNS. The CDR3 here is CASSGQGGNTIYF. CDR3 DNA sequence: TGTGCCAGCAGTGGACAGGGAGGAAACACCATATATTTT.

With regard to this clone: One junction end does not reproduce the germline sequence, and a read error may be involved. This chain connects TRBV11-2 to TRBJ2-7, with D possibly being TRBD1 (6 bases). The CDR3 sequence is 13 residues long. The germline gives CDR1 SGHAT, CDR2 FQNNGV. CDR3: CASSLLQHRTASF. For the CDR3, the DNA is TGTGCCAGCAGCTTACTTCAACATCGGACAGCTTCTTTC.

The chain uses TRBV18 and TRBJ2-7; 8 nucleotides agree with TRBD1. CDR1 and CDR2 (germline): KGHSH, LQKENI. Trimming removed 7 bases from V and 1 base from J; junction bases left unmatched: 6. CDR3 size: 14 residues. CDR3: CASFQQGESYEQYF. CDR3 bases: TGTGCCAGCTTCCAACAGGGGGAATCCTACGAGCAGTACTTC.

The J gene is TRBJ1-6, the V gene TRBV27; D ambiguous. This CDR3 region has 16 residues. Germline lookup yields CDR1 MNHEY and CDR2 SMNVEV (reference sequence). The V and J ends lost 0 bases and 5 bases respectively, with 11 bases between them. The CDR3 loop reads CASSLSMILNNSPLHF. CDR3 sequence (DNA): TGTGCCAGCAGTTTATCGATGATACTCAATAATTCACCCCTCCACTTT.

The CDR3 DNA follows: TGTGCCAGCAGCCAATCGTACACTGAAGCTTTCTTT. Translating gives CASSQSYTEAFF. This rearrangement joins TRBV3-1 (or the pseudogene TRBV3-2) to TRBJ1-1; unclear D gene. The CDR3 runs 12 residues. Germline-derived CDR1 and CDR2 are LGHDT and YNNKEL (reference sequence). V was clipped by 2 bases and J by 3 bases, with 4 bases between them.

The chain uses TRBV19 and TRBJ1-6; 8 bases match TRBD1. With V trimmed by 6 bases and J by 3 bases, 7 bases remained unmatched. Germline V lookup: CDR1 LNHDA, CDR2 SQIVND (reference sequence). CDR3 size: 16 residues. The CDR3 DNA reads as TGTGCCAGTAGCCCCGGACAGGGATTCTATAATTCACCCCTCCACTTT. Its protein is CASSPGQGFYNSPLHF.

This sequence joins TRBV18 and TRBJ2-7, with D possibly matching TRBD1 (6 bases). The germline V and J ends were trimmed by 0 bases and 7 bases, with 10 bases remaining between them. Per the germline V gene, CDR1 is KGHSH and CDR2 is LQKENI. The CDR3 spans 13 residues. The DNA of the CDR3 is TGTGCCAGCTCACCACCTAGCACAGGGGAGCAGTACTTC. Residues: CASSPPSTGEQYF.

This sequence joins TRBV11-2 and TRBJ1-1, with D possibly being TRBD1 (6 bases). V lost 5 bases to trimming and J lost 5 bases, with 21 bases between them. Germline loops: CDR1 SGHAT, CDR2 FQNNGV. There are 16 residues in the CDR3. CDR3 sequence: CASSPRQVSPLTEAFF. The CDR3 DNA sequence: TGTGCCAGCAGCCCCCGACAGGTGTCCCCGCTGACTGAAGCTTTCTTT.

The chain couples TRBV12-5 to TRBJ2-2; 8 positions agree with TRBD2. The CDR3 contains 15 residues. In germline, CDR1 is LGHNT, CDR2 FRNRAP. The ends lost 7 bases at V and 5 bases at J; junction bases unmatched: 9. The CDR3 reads CASVDSGGPTGELFF. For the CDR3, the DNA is TGTGCTAGTGTCGACTCGGGGGGGCCAACCGGGGAGCTGTTTTTT.

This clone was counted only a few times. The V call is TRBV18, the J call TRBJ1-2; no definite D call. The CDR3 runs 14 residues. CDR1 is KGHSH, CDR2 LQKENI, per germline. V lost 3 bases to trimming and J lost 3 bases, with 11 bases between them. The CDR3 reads CASSPRYSDYGYTF. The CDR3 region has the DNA TGTGCCAGCTCACCCCGTTACAGTGACTATGGCTACACCTTC. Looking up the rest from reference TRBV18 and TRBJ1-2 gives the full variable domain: NAGVMQNPRHLVRRRGQEARLRCSPMKGHSHVYWYRQLPEEGLKFMVYLQKENIIDESGMPKERFSAEFPKEGPSILRIQQVVRGDSAAYFCASSPRYSDYGYTFGSGTRLTVV.

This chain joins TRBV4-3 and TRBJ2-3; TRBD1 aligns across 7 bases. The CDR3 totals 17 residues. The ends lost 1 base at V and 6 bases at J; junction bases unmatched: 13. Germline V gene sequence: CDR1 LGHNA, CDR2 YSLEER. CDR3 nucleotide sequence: TGCGCCAGCAGCCAAGCTGTACAGGGGAGAAGTATTGATACGCAGTATTTT. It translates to CASSQAVQGRSIDTQYF.

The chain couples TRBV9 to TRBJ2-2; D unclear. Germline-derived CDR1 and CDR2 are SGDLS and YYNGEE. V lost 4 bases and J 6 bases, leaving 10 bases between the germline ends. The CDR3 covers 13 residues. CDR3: CASSSRSAGELFF. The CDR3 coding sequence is TGTGCCAGCAGCTCCCGGAGTGCCGGGGAGCTGTTTTTT.

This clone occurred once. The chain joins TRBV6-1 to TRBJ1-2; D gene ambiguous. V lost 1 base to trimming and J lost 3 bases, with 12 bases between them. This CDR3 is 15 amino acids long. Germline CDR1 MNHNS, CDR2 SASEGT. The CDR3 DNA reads TGTGCCAGCAGTGAAGGAAGTGGCTTTGACTATGGCTACACCTTC. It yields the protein CASSEGSGFDYGYTF.

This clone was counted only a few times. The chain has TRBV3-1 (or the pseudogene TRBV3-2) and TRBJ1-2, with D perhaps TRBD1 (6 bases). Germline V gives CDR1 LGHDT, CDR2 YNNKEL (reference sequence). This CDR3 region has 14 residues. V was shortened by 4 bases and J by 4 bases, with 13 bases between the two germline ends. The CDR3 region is CASSLSDSAYGYTF. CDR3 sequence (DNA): TGTGCCAGCAGCCTGTCGGACAGTGCCTATGGCTACACCTTC.

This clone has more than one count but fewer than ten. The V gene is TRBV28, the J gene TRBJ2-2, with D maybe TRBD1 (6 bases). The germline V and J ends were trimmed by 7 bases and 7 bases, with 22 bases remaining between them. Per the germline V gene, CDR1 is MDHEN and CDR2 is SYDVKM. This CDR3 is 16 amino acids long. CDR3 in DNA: TGTGCCAGCACTTACGCAACCGGGACAAGCTACGGGGAGCTGTTTTTT. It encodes CASTYATGTSYGELFF.

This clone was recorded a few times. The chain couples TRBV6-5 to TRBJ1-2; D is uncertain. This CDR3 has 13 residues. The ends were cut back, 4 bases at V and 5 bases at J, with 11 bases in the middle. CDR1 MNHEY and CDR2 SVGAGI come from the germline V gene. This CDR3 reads CASSSGFGYGYTF. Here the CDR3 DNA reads TGTGCCAGCAGTTCCGGGTTTGGGTATGGCTACACCTTC.

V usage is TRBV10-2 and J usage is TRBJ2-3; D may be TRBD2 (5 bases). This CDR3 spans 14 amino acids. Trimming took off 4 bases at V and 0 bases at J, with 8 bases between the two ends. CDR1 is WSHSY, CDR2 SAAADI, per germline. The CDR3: CASSGGRSTDTQYF. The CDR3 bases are TGCGCCAGCAGTGGCGGGCGGAGCACAGATACGCAGTATTTT.

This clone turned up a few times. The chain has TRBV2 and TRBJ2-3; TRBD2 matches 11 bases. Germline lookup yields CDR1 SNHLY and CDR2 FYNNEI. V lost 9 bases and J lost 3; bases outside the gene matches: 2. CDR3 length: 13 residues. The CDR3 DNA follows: TGTGCCAGTAGCGGGGGGGGGACAGATACGCAGTATTTT. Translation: CASSGGGTDTQYF.

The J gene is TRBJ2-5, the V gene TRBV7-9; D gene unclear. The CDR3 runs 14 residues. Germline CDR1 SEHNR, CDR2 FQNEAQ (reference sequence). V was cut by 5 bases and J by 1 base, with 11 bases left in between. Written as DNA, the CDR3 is TGTGCCAGCAGCCTGTCGTTCGGCCAAGAGACCCAGTACTTC. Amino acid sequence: CASSLSFGQETQYF.

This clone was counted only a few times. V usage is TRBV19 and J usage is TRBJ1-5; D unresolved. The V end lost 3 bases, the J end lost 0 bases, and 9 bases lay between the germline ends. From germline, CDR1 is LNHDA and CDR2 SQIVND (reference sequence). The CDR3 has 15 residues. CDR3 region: CASSIGLYSNQPQHF. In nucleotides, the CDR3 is TGTGCCAGTAGTATCGGACTATATAGCAATCAGCCCCAGCATTTT.

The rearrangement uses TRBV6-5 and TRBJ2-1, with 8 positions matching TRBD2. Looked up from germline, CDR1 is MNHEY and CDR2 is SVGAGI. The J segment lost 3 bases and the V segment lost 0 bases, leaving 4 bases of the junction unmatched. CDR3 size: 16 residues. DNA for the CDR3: TGTGCCAGCAGTTACTCGTTAGCGGGGTTCTACAATGAGCAGTTCTTC. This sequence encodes CASSYSLAGFYNEQFF.

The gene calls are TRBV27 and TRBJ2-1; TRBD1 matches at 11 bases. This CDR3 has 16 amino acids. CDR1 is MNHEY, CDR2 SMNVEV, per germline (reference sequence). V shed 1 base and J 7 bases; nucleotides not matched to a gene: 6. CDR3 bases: TGTGCCAGCAGTTTATTTGGACAGGGGGCGGGTAATGAGCAGTTCTTC. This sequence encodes CASSLFGQGAGNEQFF.

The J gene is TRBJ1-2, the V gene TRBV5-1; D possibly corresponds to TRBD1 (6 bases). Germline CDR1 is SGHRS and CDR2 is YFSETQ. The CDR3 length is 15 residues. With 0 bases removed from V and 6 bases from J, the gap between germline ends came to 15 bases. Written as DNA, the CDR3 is TGCGCCAGCAGCTTGGCAGGGGAAGGCCCCAATGGCTACACCTTC. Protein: CASSLAGEGPNGYTF.

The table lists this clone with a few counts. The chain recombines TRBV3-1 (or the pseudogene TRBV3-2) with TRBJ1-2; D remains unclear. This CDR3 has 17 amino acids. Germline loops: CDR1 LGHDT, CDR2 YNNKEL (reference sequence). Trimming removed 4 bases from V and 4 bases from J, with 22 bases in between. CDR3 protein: CASSPRAPLADVYGYTF. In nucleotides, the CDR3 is TGTGCCAGCAGCCCGCGGGCCCCTCTTGCGGACGTCTATGGCTACACCTTC.

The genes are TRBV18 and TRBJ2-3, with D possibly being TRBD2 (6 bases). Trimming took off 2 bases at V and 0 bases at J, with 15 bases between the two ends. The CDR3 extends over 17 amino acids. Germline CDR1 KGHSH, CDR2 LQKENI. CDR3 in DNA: TGTGCCAGCTCACCATGGATCGGGCGGGGTAGCACAGATACGCAGTATTTT. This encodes CASSPWIGRGSTDTQYF.

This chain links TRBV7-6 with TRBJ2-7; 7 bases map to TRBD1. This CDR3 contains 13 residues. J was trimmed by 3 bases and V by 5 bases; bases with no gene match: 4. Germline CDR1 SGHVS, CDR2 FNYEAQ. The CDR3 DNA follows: TGTGCCAGCAGCACCCGACAGGGCTACGAGCAGTACTTC. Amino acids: CASSTRQGYEQYF.